These T cell receptor beta chains were read from a single sample in a study of early T cells in non-severe SARS-CoV-2 infection. Via MiXCR, TCRdb re-called the 5' RACE reads, giving one row per CDR3 protein. The data hold about 66,000 distinct CDR3 sequences, with under 15% observed a single time. The sample was whole blood. Receptors originate from an adult who was a healthcare worker with PCR-confirmed SARS-CoV-2 infection or an uninfected control (not recorded which). Each CDR3 is given with its conserved first and last residue. Each record gives: V gene, J gene, D gene, clone size, CDR3 protein, CDR3 DNA. A D gene is named only where the DNA matches it firmly. Clone sizes are given selectively: once, few, many, or a class where the clone is expanded.

v_gene: TRBV13; j_gene: TRBJ2-7; d_gene: TRBD1; abundance: many; CDR3aa: CASSPPGQGIHEQYF; CDR3nt: TGTGCCAGCAGCCCACCGGGACAGGGGATCCACGAGCAGTACTTC
v_gene: TRBV7-6; j_gene: TRBJ2-2; d_gene: -; abundance: many; CDR3aa: CASSYSYTGELFF; CDR3nt: TGTGCCAGCAGTTACAGCTACACCGGGGAGCTGTTTTTT
v_gene: TRBV12-3/TRBV12-4; j_gene: TRBJ1-1; d_gene: TRBD1; abundance: -; CDR3aa: CASTIRGRTEAFF; CDR3nt: TGTGCCAGCACCATCAGGGGGAGGACTGAAGCTTTCTTT
v_gene: TRBV3-1; j_gene: TRBJ2-1; d_gene: -; abundance: -; CDR3aa: CASSQAPHSIDEQFF; CDR3nt: TGTGCCAGCAGCCAAGCCCCCCACAGTATCGATGAGCAGTTCTTC
v_gene: TRBV21-1; j_gene: TRBJ2-7; d_gene: -; abundance: many; CDR3aa: CASSKGRTEADEQYF; CDR3nt: TGTGCCAGCAGCAAAGGTAGGACAGAAGCGGATGAGCAGTACTTC
v_gene: TRBV28; j_gene: TRBJ2-7; d_gene: TRBD2; abundance: -; CDR3aa: CASSSRVKGTFGTRSYEQYF; CDR3nt: TGTGCCAGCAGTTCCCGGGTCAAGGGGACCTTTGGGACTAGAAGCTACGAGCAGTACTTC
v_gene: TRBV29-1; j_gene: TRBJ2-5; d_gene: -; abundance: -; CDR3aa: CSVDWGTQYF; CDR3nt: TGCAGCGTTGATTGGGGGACCCAGTACTTC
v_gene: TRBV20-1; j_gene: TRBJ2-4; d_gene: -; abundance: -; CDR3aa: CSARPSHTKNIQYF; CDR3nt: TGCAGTGCTAGGCCTAGCCATACCAAAAACATTCAGTACTTC
v_gene: TRBV25-1; j_gene: TRBJ2-7; d_gene: TRBD2; abundance: few; CDR3aa: CAARGGYEQYF; CDR3nt: TGTGCCGCCCGGGGGGGCTACGAGCAGTACTTC
v_gene: TRBV3-1; j_gene: TRBJ2-7; d_gene: TRBD2; abundance: -; CDR3aa: CASSQVAGGQYF; CDR3nt: TGTGCCAGCAGCCAAGTAGCGGGAGGGCAGTACTTC
v_gene: TRBV4-1; j_gene: TRBJ1-1; d_gene: -; abundance: many; CDR3aa: CASSQVREDPYTEAFF; CDR3nt: TGCGCCAGCAGCCAAGTCAGGGAGGACCCGTACACTGAAGCTTTCTTT
v_gene: TRBV29-1; j_gene: TRBJ2-5; d_gene: -; abundance: few; CDR3aa: CSVGTGQETQYF; CDR3nt: TGCAGCGTCGGGACGGGCCAAGAGACCCAGTACTTC
v_gene: TRBV4-1; j_gene: TRBJ2-1; d_gene: TRBD1; abundance: few; CDR3aa: CASSQELVGTGYYNEQFF; CDR3nt: TGCGCCAGCAGCCAAGAACTAGTGGGGACAGGGTACTACAATGAGCAGTTCTTC
v_gene: TRBV6-4; j_gene: TRBJ2-2; d_gene: -; abundance: many; CDR3aa: CASSSTNTGELFF; CDR3nt: TGTGCCAGCAGCTCCACGAACACCGGGGAGCTGTTTTTT
v_gene: TRBV7-2; j_gene: TRBJ1-1; d_gene: -; abundance: -; CDR3aa: CASSLVLRQAFF; CDR3nt: TGTGCCAGCAGCTTAGTACTAAGACAAGCTTTCTTT
v_gene: TRBV6-1; j_gene: TRBJ2-7; d_gene: TRBD1; abundance: few; CDR3aa: CASTSWAGGEQYF; CDR3nt: TGTGCCAGCACCTCATGGGCAGGGGGCGAGCAGTACTTC
v_gene: TRBV5-1; j_gene: TRBJ1-1; d_gene: -; abundance: few; CDR3aa: CASSFGQPNTEAFF; CDR3nt: TGCGCCAGCAGCTTTGGACAGCCGAACACTGAAGCTTTCTTT
v_gene: TRBV24-1; j_gene: TRBJ1-4; d_gene: -; abundance: few; CDR3aa: CATSDGRVYEKLFF; CDR3nt: TGTGCCACCAGTGATGGACGGGTTTATGAAAAACTGTTTTTT
v_gene: TRBV13; j_gene: TRBJ2-3; d_gene: TRBD2; abundance: many; CDR3aa: CASSSPGGRAKDTQYF; CDR3nt: TGTGCCAGCAGCTCCCCCGGCGGGAGGGCCAAGGATACGCAGTATTTT
v_gene: TRBV7-8; j_gene: TRBJ1-1; d_gene: -; abundance: few; CDR3aa: CASSHREGNTEAFF; CDR3nt: TGTGCCAGCAGTCACAGGGAAGGCAACACTGAAGCTTTCTTT
v_gene: TRBV29-1; j_gene: TRBJ2-1; d_gene: TRBD2; abundance: medium-sized; CDR3aa: CSVVRGGSYEQFF; CDR3nt: TGCAGCGTTGTGAGGGGCGGGAGCTATGAGCAGTTCTTC
v_gene: TRBV27; j_gene: TRBJ2-7; d_gene: TRBD1; abundance: -; CDR3aa: CASSLRTGSYEQYF; CDR3nt: TGTGCCAGCAGTCTAAGGACAGGGTCCTACGAGCAGTACTTC
v_gene: TRBV28; j_gene: TRBJ1-1; d_gene: -; abundance: few; CDR3aa: CASSLGIVGGTEAFF; CDR3nt: TGTGCCAGCAGTTTGGGTATAGTAGGGGGCACTGAAGCTTTCTTT